This T cell receptor beta chain was observed in a study of shared clonotypes between healthy human individuals. Looking at the study overall: Three CD4 naive, three CD4 memory, two CD8 naive and one CD8 memory plate were used per donor. Overall study findings and caveats: A handful of donors held around 5% of naive CD4 clonotypes in common. Read depth was anticipated to influence clonotype sharing among donors. Having only a few donors restricted how much genetic and exposure-history diversity was captured.

In the case of this clone: Its target is unknown.

The V gene's germline CDR1 is MNHEY and CDR2 SVGAGI. The CDR3 runs to 16 residues. V was cut by 4 bases and J by 6 bases, with 22 bases left in between. TCRdb keeps only in-frame clones here, not all; method: immunoSEQ multiplex PCR. The profile covers more than 2,000,000 clones, with 85% to 95% appearing a single time and roughly 0.13% taken by the ten largest. The clonotype originates from a man between 18 and 35 years old in good health. V is TRBV6-5 and J is TRBJ2-7; D may be TRBD2 (6 bases). The specimen was naive CD4+ T cells sorted from blood. Subset in this sample: CD45RA+ positively selected. The DNA of the CDR3 is TGTGCCAGCAGTTCCCGGACTAATTGGATCCGTAGCGAGCAGTACTTC. Protein: CASSSRTNWIRSEQYF.